A single sample gave rise to the 2 T cell receptor beta chains below, sequenced in a study of blood T cell repertoires in COVID-19. Using immunoSEQ multiplex PCR, the repertoire was profiled, and TCRdb retains in-frame clones only, with some absent. The table has about 71,000 clones, about 80% seen once. What was sequenced was peripheral blood. The receptor set was obtained from an elderly woman with acute or convalescent COVID-19.

This clone was seen only once. This rearrangement joins TRBV7-3 to TRBJ2-3; 9 bases match TRBD2. The CDR3 consists of 18 residues. With V trimmed by 1 base and J by 3 bases, 11 bases remained unmatched. In germline, CDR1 is SGHTA, CDR2 FQGTGA. As DNA, the CDR3 is TGTGCCAGCAGCTTAAAAAGCCTTAGCGGGAGTAGGACAGATACGCAGTATTTT. It translates to CASSLKSLSGSRTDTQYF.

This clone was observed a few times. The chain recombines TRBV5-4 with TRBJ2-2; unclear D gene. Trimming cost V 4 bases and J 0 bases, with 4 bases left between them. Germline CDR1 is SGHNT and CDR2 is YYREEE (reference sequence). The CDR3 runs to 13 residues. For the CDR3, the DNA is TGTGCCAGCAGCCTAGCGAACACCGGGGAGCTGTTTTTT. Translated, it gives CASSLANTGELFF.